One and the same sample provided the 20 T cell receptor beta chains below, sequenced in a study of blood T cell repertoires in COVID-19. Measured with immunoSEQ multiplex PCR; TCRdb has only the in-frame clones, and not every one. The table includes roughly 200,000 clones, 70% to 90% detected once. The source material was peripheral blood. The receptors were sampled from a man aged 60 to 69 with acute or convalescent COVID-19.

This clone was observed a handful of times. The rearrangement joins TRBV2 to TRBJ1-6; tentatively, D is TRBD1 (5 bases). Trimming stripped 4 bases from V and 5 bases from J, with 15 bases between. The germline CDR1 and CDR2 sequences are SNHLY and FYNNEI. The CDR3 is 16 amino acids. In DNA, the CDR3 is TGTGCCAGCAGTGTCGGACCGGGACTGAATAATTCACCCCTCCACTTT. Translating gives CASSVGPGLNNSPLHF.

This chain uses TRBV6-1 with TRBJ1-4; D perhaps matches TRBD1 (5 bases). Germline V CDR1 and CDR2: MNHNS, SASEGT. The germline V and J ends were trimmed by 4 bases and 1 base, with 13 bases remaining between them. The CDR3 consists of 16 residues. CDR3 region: CASSGITGGTNEKLFF. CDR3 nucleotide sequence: TGTGCCAGCAGTGGTATTACCGGGGGAACTAATGAAAAACTGTTTTTT.

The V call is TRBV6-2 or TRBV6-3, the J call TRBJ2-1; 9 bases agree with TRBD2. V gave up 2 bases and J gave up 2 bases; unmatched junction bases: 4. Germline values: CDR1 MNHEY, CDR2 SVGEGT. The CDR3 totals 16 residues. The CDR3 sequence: CASSYGVAGAYNEQFF. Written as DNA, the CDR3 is TGTGCCAGCAGTTACGGAGTAGCGGGGGCCTACAATGAGCAGTTCTTC.

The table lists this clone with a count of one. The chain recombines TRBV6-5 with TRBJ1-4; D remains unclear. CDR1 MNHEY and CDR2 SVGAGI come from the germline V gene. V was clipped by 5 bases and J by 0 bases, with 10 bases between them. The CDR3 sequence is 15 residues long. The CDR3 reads CASSRYSTTNEKLFF. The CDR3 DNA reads TGTGCCAGCAGTCGCTACAGTACAACTAATGAAAAACTGTTTTTT.

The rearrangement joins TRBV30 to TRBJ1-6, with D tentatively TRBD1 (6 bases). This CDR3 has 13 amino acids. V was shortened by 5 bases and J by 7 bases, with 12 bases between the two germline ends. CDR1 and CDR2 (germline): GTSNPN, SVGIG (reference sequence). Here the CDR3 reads CAWGRTENSPLHF. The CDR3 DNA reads TGTGCCTGGGGAAGGACAGAGAATTCACCCCTCCACTTT.

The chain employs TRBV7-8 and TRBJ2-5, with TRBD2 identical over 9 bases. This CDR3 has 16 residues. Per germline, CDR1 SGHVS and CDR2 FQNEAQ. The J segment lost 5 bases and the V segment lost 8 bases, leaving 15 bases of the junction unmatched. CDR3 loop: CASSPGSGRVVETQYF. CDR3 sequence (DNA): TGTGCCAGCTCCCCTGGTAGCGGGAGAGTTGTGGAGACCCAGTACTTC. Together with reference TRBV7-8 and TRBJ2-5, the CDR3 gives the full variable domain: GAGVSQSPRYKVAKRGQDVALRCDPISGHVSLFWYQQALGQGPEFLTYFQNEAQLDKSGLPSDRFFAERPEGSVSTLKIQRTQQEDSAVYLCASSPGSGRVVETQYFGPGTRLLVL.

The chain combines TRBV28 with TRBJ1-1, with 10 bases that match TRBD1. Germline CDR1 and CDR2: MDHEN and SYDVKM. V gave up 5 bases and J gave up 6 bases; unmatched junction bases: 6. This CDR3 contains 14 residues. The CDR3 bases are TGTGCCAGCAGTCGGACAGGGGGTAGGGCTGAAGCTTTCTTT. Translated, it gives CASSRTGGRAEAFF.

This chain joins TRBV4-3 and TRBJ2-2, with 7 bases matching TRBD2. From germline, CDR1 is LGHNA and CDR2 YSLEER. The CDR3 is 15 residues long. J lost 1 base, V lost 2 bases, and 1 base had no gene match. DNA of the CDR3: TGCGCCAGCAGCCAAACGGGAGGGAACACCGGGGAGCTGTTTTTT. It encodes CASSQTGGNTGELFF.

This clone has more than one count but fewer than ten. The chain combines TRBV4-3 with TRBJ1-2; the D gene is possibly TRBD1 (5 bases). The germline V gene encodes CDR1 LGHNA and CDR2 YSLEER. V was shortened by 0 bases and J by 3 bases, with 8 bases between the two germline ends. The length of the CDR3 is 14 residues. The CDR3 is CASSQDLGDYGYTF. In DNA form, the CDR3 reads TGCGCCAGCAGCCAAGATCTAGGGGACTATGGCTACACCTTC.

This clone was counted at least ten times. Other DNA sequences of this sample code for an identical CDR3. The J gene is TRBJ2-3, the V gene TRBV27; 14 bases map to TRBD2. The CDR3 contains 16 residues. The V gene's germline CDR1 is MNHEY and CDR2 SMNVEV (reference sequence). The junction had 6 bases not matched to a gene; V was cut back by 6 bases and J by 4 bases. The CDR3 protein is CASRTGLAGASDTQYF. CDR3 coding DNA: TGTGCCAGCAGGACGGGACTAGCGGGAGCCTCAGATACGCAGTATTTT.

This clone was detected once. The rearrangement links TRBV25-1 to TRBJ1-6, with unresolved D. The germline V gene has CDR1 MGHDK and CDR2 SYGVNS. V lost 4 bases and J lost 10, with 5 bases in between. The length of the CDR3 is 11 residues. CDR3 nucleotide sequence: TGTGCCAGCAGTGTTGGCTCACCCCTCCACTTT. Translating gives CASSVGSPLHF.

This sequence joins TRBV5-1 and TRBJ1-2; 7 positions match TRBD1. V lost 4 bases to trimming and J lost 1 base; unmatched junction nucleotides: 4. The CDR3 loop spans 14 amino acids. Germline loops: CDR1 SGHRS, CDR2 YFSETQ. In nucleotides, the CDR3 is TGCGCCAGCAGCATGGGACAGAATAACTATGGCTACACCTTC. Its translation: CASSMGQNNYGYTF.

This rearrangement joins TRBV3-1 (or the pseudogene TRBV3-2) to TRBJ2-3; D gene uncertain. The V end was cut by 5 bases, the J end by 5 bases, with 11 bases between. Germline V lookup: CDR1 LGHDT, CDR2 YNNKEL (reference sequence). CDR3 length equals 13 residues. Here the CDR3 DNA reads TGTGCCAGCAGCAACGCCGTAGTAGATACGCAGTATTTT. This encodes CASSNAVVDTQYF.

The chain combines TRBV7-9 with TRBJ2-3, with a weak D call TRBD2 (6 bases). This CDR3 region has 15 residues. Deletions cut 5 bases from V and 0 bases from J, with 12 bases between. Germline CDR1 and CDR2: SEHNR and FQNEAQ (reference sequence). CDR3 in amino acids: CASSPEGGSTDTQYF. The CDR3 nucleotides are TGTGCCAGCAGCCCGGAGGGTGGGAGCACAGATACGCAGTATTTT.

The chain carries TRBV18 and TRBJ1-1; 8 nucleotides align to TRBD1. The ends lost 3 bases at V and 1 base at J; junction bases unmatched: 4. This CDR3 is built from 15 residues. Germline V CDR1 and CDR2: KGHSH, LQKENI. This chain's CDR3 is CASSPWTGTNTEAFF. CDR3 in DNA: TGTGCCAGCTCACCTTGGACAGGGACGAACACTGAAGCTTTCTTT.

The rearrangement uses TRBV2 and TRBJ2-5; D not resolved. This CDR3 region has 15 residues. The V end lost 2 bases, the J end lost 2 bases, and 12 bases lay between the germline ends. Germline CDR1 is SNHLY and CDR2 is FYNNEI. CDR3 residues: CASSERDTPQETQYF. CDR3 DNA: TGTGCCAGCAGTGAAAGAGACACTCCTCAAGAGACCCAGTACTTC. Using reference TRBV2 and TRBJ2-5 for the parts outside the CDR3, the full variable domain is EPEVTQTPSHQVTQMGQEVILRCVPISNHLYFYWYRQILGQKVEFLVSFYNNEISEKSEIFDDQFSVERPDGSNFTLKIRSTKLEDSAMYFCASSERDTPQETQYFGPGTRLLVL.

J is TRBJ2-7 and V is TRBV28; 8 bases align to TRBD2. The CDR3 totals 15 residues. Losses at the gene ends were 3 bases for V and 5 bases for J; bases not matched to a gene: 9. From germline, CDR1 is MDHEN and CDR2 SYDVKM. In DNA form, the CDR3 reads TGTGCCAGCAGTTTGATAGGCGGGAGGAAAGACGAGCAGTACTTC. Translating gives CASSLIGGRKDEQYF.

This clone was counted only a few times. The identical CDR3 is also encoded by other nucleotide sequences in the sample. The CDR3, as DNA: TGTGCCAGCAGCCAAGGTGGCAGGGGGAATTCACCCCTCCACTTT. This codes for CASSQGGRGNSPLHF. The V gene is TRBV3-1 (or the pseudogene TRBV3-2), the J gene TRBJ1-6, with 7 bases aligning to TRBD1. Trimming removed 1 base from V and 7 bases from J; junction bases left unmatched: 4. Germline lookup yields CDR1 LGHDT and CDR2 YNNKEL (reference sequence). The CDR3 loop spans 15 amino acids.

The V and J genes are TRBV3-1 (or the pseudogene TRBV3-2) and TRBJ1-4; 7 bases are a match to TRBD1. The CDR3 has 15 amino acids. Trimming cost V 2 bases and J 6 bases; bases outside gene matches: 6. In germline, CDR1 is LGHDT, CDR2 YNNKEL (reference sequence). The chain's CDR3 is CASSQPEGAYEKLFF. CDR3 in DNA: TGTGCCAGCAGCCAACCCGAGGGGGCTTATGAAAAACTGTTTTTT.

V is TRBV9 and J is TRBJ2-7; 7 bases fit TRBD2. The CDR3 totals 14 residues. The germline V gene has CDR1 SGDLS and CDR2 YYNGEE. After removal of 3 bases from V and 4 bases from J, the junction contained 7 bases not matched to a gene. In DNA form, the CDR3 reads TGTGCCAGCAGCGGGACTAGTCCTACTTACGAGCAGTACTTC. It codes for CASSGTSPTYEQYF.